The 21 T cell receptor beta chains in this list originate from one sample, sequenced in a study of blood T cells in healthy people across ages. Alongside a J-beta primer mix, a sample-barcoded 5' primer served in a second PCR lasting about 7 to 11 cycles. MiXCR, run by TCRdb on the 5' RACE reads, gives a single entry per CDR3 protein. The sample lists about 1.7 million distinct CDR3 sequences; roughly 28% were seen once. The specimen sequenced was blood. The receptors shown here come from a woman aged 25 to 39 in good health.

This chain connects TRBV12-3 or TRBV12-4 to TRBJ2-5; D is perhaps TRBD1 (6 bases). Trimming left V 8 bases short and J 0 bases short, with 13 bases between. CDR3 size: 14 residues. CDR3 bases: TGTGCCAGCGGGGGCCGGGTGGACCAAGAGACCCAGTACTTC. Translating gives CASGGRVDQETQYF.

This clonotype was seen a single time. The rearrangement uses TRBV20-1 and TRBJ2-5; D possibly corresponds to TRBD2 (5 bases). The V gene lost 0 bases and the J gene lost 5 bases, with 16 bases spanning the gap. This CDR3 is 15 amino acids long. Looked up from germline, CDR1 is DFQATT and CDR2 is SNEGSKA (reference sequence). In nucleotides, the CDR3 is TGCAGTGCTAGAGATCTTGGACGGGGTTCTGAGACCCAGTACTTC. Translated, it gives CSARDLGRGSETQYF.

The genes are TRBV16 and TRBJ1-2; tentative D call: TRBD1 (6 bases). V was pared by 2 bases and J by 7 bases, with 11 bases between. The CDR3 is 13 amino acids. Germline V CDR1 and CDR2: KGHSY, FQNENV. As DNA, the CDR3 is TGTGCCAGCAGCCAAGGGACAAAAGGTGGCTACACCTTC. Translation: CASSQGTKGGYTF. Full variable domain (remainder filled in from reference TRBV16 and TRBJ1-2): GEEVAQTPKHLVRGEGQKAKLYCAPIKGHSYVFWYQQVLKNEFKFLISFQNENVFDETGMPKERFSAKCLPNSPCSLEIQATKLEDSAVYFCASSQGTKGGYTFGSGTRLTVV.

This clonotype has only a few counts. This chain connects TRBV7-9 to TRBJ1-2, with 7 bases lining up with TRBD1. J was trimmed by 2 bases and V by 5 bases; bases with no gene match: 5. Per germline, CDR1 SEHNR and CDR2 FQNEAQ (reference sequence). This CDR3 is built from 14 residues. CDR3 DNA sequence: TGTGCCAGCAGCCACCGGGGACAGAACTATGGCTACACCTTC. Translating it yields CASSHRGQNYGYTF.

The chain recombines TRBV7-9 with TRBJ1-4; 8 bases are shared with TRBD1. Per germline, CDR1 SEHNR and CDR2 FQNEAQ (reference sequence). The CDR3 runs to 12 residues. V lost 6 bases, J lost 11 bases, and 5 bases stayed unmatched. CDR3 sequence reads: CASSLDRVKLFF. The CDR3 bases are TGTGCCAGCAGTCTGGACAGGGTGAAACTGTTTTTT.

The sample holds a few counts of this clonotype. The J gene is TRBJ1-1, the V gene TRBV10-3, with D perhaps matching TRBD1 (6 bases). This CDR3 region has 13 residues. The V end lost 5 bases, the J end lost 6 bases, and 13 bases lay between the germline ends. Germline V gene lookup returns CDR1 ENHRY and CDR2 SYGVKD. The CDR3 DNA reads TGTGCCATCAGTACAGGGCCTCTGGCTGAAGCTTTCTTT. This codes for CAISTGPLAEAFF.

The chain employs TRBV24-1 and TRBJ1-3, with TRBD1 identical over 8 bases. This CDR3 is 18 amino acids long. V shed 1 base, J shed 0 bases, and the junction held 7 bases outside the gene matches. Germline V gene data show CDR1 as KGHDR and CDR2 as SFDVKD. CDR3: CATSDLDGQGSSGNTIYF. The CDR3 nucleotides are TGTGCCACCAGTGATTTAGACGGACAGGGTTCCTCTGGAAACACCATATATTTT.

The CDR3 here is CSARPQGTVFNEQYF. In DNA form, the CDR3 reads TGCAGTGCTAGGCCCCAAGGGACAGTCTTCAACGAGCAGTACTTC. The chain couples TRBV20-1 to TRBJ2-7, with 7 bases matching TRBD1. Germline-derived CDR1 and CDR2 are DFQATT and SNEGSKA (reference sequence). V lost 3 bases and J lost 5; bases outside the gene matches: 13. CDR3 length: 15 residues.

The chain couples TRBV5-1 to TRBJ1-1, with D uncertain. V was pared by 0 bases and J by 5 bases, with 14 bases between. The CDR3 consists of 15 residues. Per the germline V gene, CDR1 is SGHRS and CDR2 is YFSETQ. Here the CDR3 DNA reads TGCGCCAGCAGCTTGGCGCAGGTTCTGGGAACTGAAGCTTTCTTT. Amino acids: CASSLAQVLGTEAFF.

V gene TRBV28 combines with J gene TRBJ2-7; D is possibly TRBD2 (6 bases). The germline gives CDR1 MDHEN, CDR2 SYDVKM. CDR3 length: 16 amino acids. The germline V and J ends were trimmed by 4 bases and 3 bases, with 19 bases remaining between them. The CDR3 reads CASSSYPAGQGYEQYF. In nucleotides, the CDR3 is TGTGCCAGCAGTTCCTACCCAGCGGGTCAGGGCTACGAGCAGTACTTC.

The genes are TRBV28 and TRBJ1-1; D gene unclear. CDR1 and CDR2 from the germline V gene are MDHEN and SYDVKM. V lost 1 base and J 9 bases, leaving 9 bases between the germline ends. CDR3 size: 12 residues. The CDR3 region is CASSLFGRQAFF. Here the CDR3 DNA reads TGTGCCAGCAGTTTATTCGGGCGACAAGCTTTCTTT.

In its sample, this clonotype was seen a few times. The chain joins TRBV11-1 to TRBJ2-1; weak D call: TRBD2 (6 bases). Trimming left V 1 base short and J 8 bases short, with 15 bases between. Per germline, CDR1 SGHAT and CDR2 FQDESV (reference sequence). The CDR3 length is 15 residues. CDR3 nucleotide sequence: TGTGCCAGCAGCTTAGATGCCGGGGGATACGATGAGCAGTTCTTC. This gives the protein CASSLDAGGYDEQFF.

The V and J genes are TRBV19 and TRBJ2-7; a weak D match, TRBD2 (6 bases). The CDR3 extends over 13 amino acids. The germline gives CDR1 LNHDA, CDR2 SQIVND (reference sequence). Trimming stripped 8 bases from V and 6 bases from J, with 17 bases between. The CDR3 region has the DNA TGTGCCAGTGGGGGGATAACCCCCCGCGAGCAGTACTTC. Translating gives CASGGITPREQYF.

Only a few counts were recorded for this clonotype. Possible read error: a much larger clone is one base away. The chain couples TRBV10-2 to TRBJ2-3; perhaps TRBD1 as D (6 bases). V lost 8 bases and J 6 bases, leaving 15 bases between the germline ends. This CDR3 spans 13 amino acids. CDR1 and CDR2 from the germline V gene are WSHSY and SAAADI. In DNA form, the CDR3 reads TGCGCCAGCTCTGACAGGCCAAGGGATACGCAGTATTTT. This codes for CASSDRPRDTQYF.

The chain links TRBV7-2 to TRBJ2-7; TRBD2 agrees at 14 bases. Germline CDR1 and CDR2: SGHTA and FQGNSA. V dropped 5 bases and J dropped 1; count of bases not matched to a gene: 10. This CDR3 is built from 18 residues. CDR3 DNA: TGTGCCAGCAGCGAGACCGGGACTAGCGGGAGTTTTTCCTACGAGCAGTACTTC. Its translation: CASSETGTSGSFSYEQYF.

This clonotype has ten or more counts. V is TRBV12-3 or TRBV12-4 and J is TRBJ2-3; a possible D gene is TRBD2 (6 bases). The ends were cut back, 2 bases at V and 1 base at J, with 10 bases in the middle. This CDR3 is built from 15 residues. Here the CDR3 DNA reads TGTGCCAGCAGTTTAACGCGGGACCGCACAGATACGCAGTATTTT. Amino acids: CASSLTRDRTDTQYF.

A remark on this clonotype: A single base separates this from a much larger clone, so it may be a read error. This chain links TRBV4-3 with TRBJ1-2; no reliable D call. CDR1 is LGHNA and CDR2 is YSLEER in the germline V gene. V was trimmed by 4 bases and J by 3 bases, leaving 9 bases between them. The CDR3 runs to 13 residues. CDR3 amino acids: CASSRGGYYGYTF. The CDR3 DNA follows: TGCGCCAGCAGCCGAGGCGGATACTATGGCTACACCTTC.

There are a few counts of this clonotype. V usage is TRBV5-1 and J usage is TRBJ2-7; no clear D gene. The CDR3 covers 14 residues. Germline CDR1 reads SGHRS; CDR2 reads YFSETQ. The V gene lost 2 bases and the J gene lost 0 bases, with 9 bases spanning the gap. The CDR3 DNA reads TGCGCCAGCAGCTTAACGGTATGCTCCTACGAGCAGTACTTC. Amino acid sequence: CASSLTVCSYEQYF.

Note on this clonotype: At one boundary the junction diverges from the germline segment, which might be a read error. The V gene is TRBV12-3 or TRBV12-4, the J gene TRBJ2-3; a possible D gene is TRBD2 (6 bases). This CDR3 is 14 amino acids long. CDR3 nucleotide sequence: TGTGCCAGCATCTCGGGACTGGACACAGATGCGCAGTATTTT. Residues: CASISGLDTDAQYF.

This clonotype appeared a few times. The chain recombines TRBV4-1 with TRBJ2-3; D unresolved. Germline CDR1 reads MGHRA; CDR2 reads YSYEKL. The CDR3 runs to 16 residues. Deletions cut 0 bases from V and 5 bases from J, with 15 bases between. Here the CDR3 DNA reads TGCGCCAGCAGCCAAGATTTACGGCTAGATATAGATACGCAGTATTTT. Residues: CASSQDLRLDIDTQYF.

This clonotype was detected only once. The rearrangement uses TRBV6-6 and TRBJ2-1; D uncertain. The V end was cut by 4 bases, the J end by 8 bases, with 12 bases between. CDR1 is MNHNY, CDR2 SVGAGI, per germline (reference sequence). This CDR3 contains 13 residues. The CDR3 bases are TGTGCCAGCAGTTGCGAAGGCGGTGATGAGCAGTTCTTC. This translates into CASSCEGGDEQFF.